These 2 T cell receptor beta chains were sequenced from one sample in a study of blood T cells in healthy people across ages. Alongside a J-beta primer mix, a sample-barcoded 5' primer served in a second PCR lasting roughly 6 to 11 cycles. TCRdb ran MiXCR on the 5' RACE reads and lists one entry per CDR3 protein. The sample lists 600,000 to 900,000 distinct CDR3 sequences, about 26% occurring once. The same sample was also used in a study of T cells of mothers and their children.

Sample: blood. These TCRs come from a boy aged 5 to 17 in good health.

This clonotype was counted a few times. This rearrangement joins TRBV3-1 to TRBJ2-1; TRBD2 matches 8 bases. Judging by the DNA end, TRBJ2-7 fits better; the J call may be wrong. CDR3 length: 15 residues. Germline V gives CDR1 LGHDT, CDR2 YNNKEL (reference sequence). CDR3 sequence: CASSQEAGDLREQYF. CDR3 in DNA: TGTGCCAGCAGCCAAGAAGCGGGGGACTTGAGGGAGCAGTACTTC.

The rearrangement uses TRBV19 and TRBJ1-5; tentative D call: TRBD1 (6 bases). Between the trimmed V and J ends, which lost 3 bases and 7 bases, there was a span of 10 bases. Germline-derived CDR1 and CDR2 are LNHDA and SQIVND (reference sequence). This CDR3 is 13 amino acids long. In nucleotides, the CDR3 is TGTGCCAGTAGTATGGGGGGGCCGCAGCCCCAGCATTTT. Residues: CASSMGGPQPQHF.